This T cell receptor beta chain was documented in a study of T cell changes during pregnancy in multiple sclerosis. Sequencing used immunoSEQ multiplex PCR; TCRdb keeps in-frame clones, though not all of them. Here the sample spans about 53,000 clones, roughly 91% being singletons. Looked up from germline, CDR1 is SGHAT and CDR2 is FQNNGV. This CDR3 has 16 amino acids. Unmatched junction bases numbered 6, after V lost 5 bases and J lost 0 bases. V usage is TRBV11-2 and J usage is TRBJ1-3, with 8 bases matching TRBD1. Sequenced here: CD4+ T cells from peripheral blood mononuclear cells, sampled in the third trimester of pregnancy. The TCR sequence derives from a female donor with multiple sclerosis, enrolled in a pregnancy study. As DNA, the CDR3 is TGTGCCAGCAGCCGCCTCAGGGGGCGCTCTGGAAACACCATATATTTT. Protein product: CASSRLRGRSGNTIYF.